Listed below are T cell receptor beta chains from one sample, sequenced in a study of cytomegalovirus exposure and HLA in healthy donors. This table comes from immunoSEQ multiplex PCR, and its TCRdb copy is limited to in-frame clones, with some not included. Here the sample spans more than 110,000 clones, less than 80% being singletons. Source material: PBMCs. Receptors originate from a woman aged 45-65 years in good health and CMV-seropositive. Both conserved end residues are part of each CDR3. A D gene is named only where the DNA matches it firmly. Some rows have no size entry. The others give once, few or many, or a class for an expanded clone.

j_call: TRBJ2-2
clone_size: few
d_call: NA
v_call: TRBV5-5
cdr3_aa: CASSSRGSLDTGELFF
cdr3_nt: TGTGCCAGCAGCTCAAGGGGGAGTCTGGACACCGGGGAGCTGTTTTTT

j_call: TRBJ2-4
clone_size: NA
d_call: TRBD2
v_call: TRBV7-9
cdr3_aa: CASNSGGSSAKNIQYF
cdr3_nt: TGTGCCAGCAATTCGGGGGGTTCCTCGGCCAAAAACATTCAGTACTTC

j_call: TRBJ2-7
clone_size: NA
d_call: NA
v_call: TRBV28
cdr3_aa: CASSLRGSGRYEQYF
cdr3_nt: TGTGCCAGCAGTTTGCGCGGAAGCGGCAGGTACGAGCAGTACTTC

j_call: TRBJ1-5
clone_size: NA
d_call: NA
v_call: TRBV15
cdr3_aa: CATSGHRASNQPQHF
cdr3_nt: TGTGCCACCAGCGGGCACAGGGCTAGCAATCAGCCCCAGCATTTT

j_call: TRBJ1-1
clone_size: NA
d_call: NA
v_call: TRBV30
cdr3_aa: CAWSLGTGAFF
cdr3_nt: TGTGCCTGGAGTTTAGGAACAGGGGCTTTCTTT

j_call: TRBJ2-1
clone_size: few
d_call: NA
v_call: TRBV5-1
cdr3_aa: CASSLVAGAYNEQFF
cdr3_nt: TGCGCCAGCAGCTTGGTTGCGGGGGCTTACAATGAGCAGTTCTTC

j_call: TRBJ2-3
clone_size: NA
d_call: NA
v_call: TRBV12-2
cdr3_aa: CASRLERVRRSFIPSTDTQYF
cdr3_nt: TGTGCAAGTCGCTTAGAAAGGGTTCGGAGGTCTTTCATCCCTAGCACAGATACGCAGTATTTT

j_call: TRBJ1-4
clone_size: NA
d_call: NA
v_call: TRBV18
cdr3_aa: CASSPEGEKLFF
cdr3_nt: TGTGCCAGCTCACCGGAGGGGGAAAAACTGTTTTTT

j_call: TRBJ2-2
clone_size: NA
d_call: TRBD1
v_call: TRBV2
cdr3_aa: CASSLGGAGTGELFF
cdr3_nt: TGTGCCAGCAGCCTAGGGGGCGCGGGCACCGGGGAGCTGTTTTTT

j_call: TRBJ2-4
clone_size: NA
d_call: NA
v_call: TRBV7-2
cdr3_aa: CASSLSLGGAKNIQYF
cdr3_nt: TGTGCCAGCAGCTTAAGCCTAGGGGGAGCCAAAAACATTCAGTACTTC

j_call: TRBJ1-4
clone_size: NA
d_call: TRBD1
v_call: TRBV9
cdr3_aa: CASSAGPSAGGESWSEKLFF
cdr3_nt: TGTGCCAGCAGCGCCGGACCTTCGGCAGGGGGCGAGTCTTGGAGTGAAAAACTGTTTTTT

j_call: TRBJ1-1
clone_size: NA
d_call: NA
v_call: TRBV11-3
cdr3_aa: CASSVGGNTEAFF
cdr3_nt: TGTGCCAGCAGCGTCGGAGGGAACACTGAAGCTTTCTTT

j_call: TRBJ1-2
clone_size: once
d_call: TRBD1
v_call: TRBV7-2
cdr3_aa: CASSSTRDRAANYGYTF
cdr3_nt: TGTGCCAGCAGCTCGACGCGGGACAGGGCTGCTAACTATGGCTACACCTTC

j_call: TRBJ2-1
clone_size: NA
d_call: TRBD1
v_call: TRBV18
cdr3_aa: CASSPPQGANNNEQFF
cdr3_nt: TGTGCCAGCTCACCACCACAGGGGGCAAACAACAATGAGCAGTTCTTC

j_call: TRBJ2-7
clone_size: NA
d_call: NA
v_call: TRBV28
cdr3_aa: CASSFPTGEQYF
cdr3_nt: TGTGCCAGCAGTTTTCCGACTGGGGAGCAGTACTTC

j_call: TRBJ1-5
clone_size: NA
d_call: NA
v_call: TRBV19
cdr3_aa: CASSIRRSNQPQHF
cdr3_nt: TGTGCCAGTAGTATCCGCAGAAGCAATCAGCCCCAGCATTTT

j_call: TRBJ1-4
clone_size: few
d_call: NA
v_call: TRBV5-8
cdr3_aa: CASSLLRGSANEKLFF
cdr3_nt: TGTGCCAGCAGCTTACTTAGGGGAAGTGCTAATGAAAAACTGTTTTTT

j_call: TRBJ1-2
clone_size: NA
d_call: NA
v_call: TRBV11-2
cdr3_aa: CASSLEFGRRGMGKAGYTF
cdr3_nt: TGTGCCAGCAGCTTAGAATTTGGGAGGCGGGGTATGGGGAAGGCTGGCTACACCTTC